The 6 T cell receptor beta chains below come from one sample, sequenced in a study of post-analysis software for immune sequencing data. Study observations and caveats: A handful of TRBV segments, including TRBV5-6, TRBV5-1 and TRBV20-1, were more frequent in patients than controls.

TCR beta cDNA libraries included unique molecular identifiers. TCRdb re-derived calls from the PCR reads in MiXCR, one entry per CDR3 protein. The repertoire holds roughly 600,000 distinct CDR3 sequences, with around 40% as singletons. Which antigens these TCRs recognize remains unknown. Specimen: blood. All receptors come from a girl under 18 with multiple sclerosis.

The chain uses TRBV6-6 and TRBJ2-1; 15 nucleotides align to TRBD2. The CDR3 sequence is 15 residues long. Unmatched junction bases numbered 6, after V lost 6 bases and J lost 9 bases. Looked up from germline, CDR1 is MNHNY and CDR2 is SVGAGI (reference sequence). The CDR3 nucleotides read TGTGCCAGCAGCCCCGGGACTAGCGGGGGGTTTGAGCAGTTCTTC. Amino acids: CASSPGTSGGFEQFF.

This clonotype occurred a few times. The chain employs TRBV20-1 and TRBJ2-7; no firm D call. Germline loops: CDR1 DFQATT, CDR2 SNEGSKA (reference sequence). This CDR3 is 13 amino acids long. The V end lost 6 bases, the J end lost 7 bases, and 19 bases lay between the germline ends. The CDR3 protein is CSAWSSLHNEQYF. Here the CDR3 DNA reads TGCAGTGCCTGGAGTAGCCTTCACAATGAGCAGTACTTC.

The chain links TRBV6-4 to TRBJ1-1; D not certain. Germline-derived CDR1 and CDR2 are MRHNA and SNTAGT. This CDR3 spans 11 amino acids. V was cut by 9 bases and J by 4 bases, with 9 bases left in between. CDR3 protein: CARREFTEAFF. In nucleotides, the CDR3 is TGTGCCAGAAGGGAGTTCACTGAAGCTTTCTTT.

The sample holds a few counts of this clonotype. The chain is built from TRBV7-2 and TRBJ1-6; the D is unclear. Germline-derived CDR1 and CDR2 are SGHTA and FQGNSA. Trimming pared 0 bases from V and 5 bases from J, leaving 2 bases between. The CDR3 sequence is 13 residues long. The CDR3 reads CASSLADNSPLHF. Written as DNA, the CDR3 is TGTGCCAGCAGCTTAGCGGATAATTCACCCCTCCACTTT.

This clonotype occurred many times. V usage is TRBV12-3 or TRBV12-4 and J usage is TRBJ2-7, with D possibly being TRBD1 (7 bases). The germline V and J ends were trimmed by 8 bases and 1 base, with 12 bases remaining between them. This CDR3 has 13 residues. For the CDR3, the DNA is TGTGCCAGCTCAGGGGGGTTGTCCTACGAGCAGTACTTC. Protein product: CASSGGLSYEQYF.

This clonotype has only a few counts. The chain employs TRBV4-1 and TRBJ2-3, with D uncertain. This CDR3 comprises 14 residues. Germline loops: CDR1 MGHRA, CDR2 YSYEKL. Trimming removed 4 bases at V and 4 bases at J, with 12 bases between. CDR3 sequence: CASSPRPPPDTQYF. The CDR3 bases are TGCGCCAGCAGCCCCCGGCCTCCACCAGATACGCAGTATTTT.